Detailed here is one T cell receptor beta chain. Preparation of the TCRbeta library was carried out with unique molecular identifiers. TCRdb itself ran the PCR reads through MiXCR, one entry per CDR3 protein. The sample records approximately 230,000 distinct CDR3 sequences, about 26% being singletons. The CDR3 is made up of 15 amino acids. The V and J ends lost 0 bases and 14 bases, in that order; junction bases with no gene match: 11. CDR1 is DFQATT, CDR2 SNEGSKA, per germline (reference sequence). This sample was included in a study of T-cell reconstitution after alpha-beta-depleted transplantation in children.

The TCR was taken from a girl aged 2 to 9 with Fanconi anemia, due to receive a stem cell transplant. The chain joins TRBV20-1 to TRBJ1-6; 9 bases align to TRBD1. The sequencing used PBMCs, collected before TCRalphabeta/CD19-depleted stem cell transplant. The DNA for the CDR3 is TGCAGTGCTAGAGATCAGGGACAGGGCAAGGTGGCCCTCCACTTT. Its translation is CSARDQGQGKVALHF.